The TCR beta chain described here comes from a study of T cells in Graves' hyperthyroidism and ophthalmopathy. At the level of the study: Peripheral blood samples were taken at initial diagnosis, prior to any treatment. Study-wide findings and caveats: Most thyroid clonotypes expanded above 0.001 were also detected in blood.

This clonotype has ten or more counts. Its antigen is currently unknown. Amplified regions were TCR beta CDR3 sequences from RNA transcripts. HTBI primers drove first-round RT-PCR of the TCR CDR3. From the multiplex PCR reads, TCRdb called clonotypes with MiXCR, one entry per CDR3 protein. The sample lists under 350,000 distinct CDR3 sequences, over 20% seen once, with 50% to 65% in the top ten. This clonotype was obtained from a woman between 45 and 60 years old with Graves' hyperthyroidism. Material: blood.

The CDR3 here is CASNTGGAGEQFF. DNA of the CDR3: TGCGCCAGCAATACAGGGGGGGCGGGTGAGCAGTTCTTC. The chain links TRBV10-2 to TRBJ2-1; tentatively, D is TRBD1 (8 bases). This CDR3 has 13 residues. V was trimmed by 7 bases and J by 9 bases, leaving 16 bases between them. Germline assignment: CDR1 WSHSY and CDR2 SAAADI.